The present T cell receptor (beta chain) was sequenced within a study of cytomegalovirus exposure and HLA in healthy donors (dated by TCRdb to the late 2010s). As for the study more broadly: An earlier analysis of approximately 550 of the donors reported 250 to 350 Gb of sequence data and 100 million to 140 million unique TCR beta sequences from about 180 million T cells. Typing coverage differed by locus: A, B, C, DRB1 and DQB1 were typed in roughly 620-630 donors, DQA1 in 522, DPA1 in 606, and DPB1 in 450 to 490. Class I and class II HLA loci were covered by the typing at four-digit resolution. In a later analysis, previously published TCR beta repertoires from about 640 donors were re-analyzed and high-resolution HLA genotyping was added so that TCR occurrence patterns could be studied. Across 300 to 400 genotyped donors of the cohort, an average of about 240,000 unique TCR beta nucleotide sequences per donor were sequenced, and approximately 19% of those sequences were non-productive. An early release that covered about 600 HLA-typed donors contained approximately 300 gigabases of sequencing data and 75 million to 100 million unique TCR sequences. The study profiled the T cell repertoires of around 700 subjects by immunosequencing and related them to cytomegalovirus serostatus. Because of strong linkage in the cohort, roughly five DR-DQ haplotypes were treated as single units for association and clustering. Of the approximately 400 genotyped donors, about 80% fell in the genetic ancestry cluster associated with self-reported Caucasian donors. Every repertoire in the discovery cohort had been generated on one and the same sequencing platform. Donor age, sex, ethnicity and CMV serostatus were collected together with the repertoire data. The aim of the study was to test whether cataloging public T cell receptors could identify signatures of past pathogen exposure. A later genetic analysis used genome-wide SNP genotypes for about 60% of the roughly 700 donors, treating that subset as a discovery cohort. In addition to the first cohort of 666 subjects, a separate validation cohort of approximately 120 different subjects was used. In an earlier analysis of a few hundred of the donors, high-throughput TCR beta sequencing was used to judge whether each TCR beta V gene segment behaved as functional or pseudogenic. The later analysis used no new phenotypic data to find candidate immune exposures, relying instead on TCR beta sequences and their occurrence across donors. High-throughput TCR immunosequencing, statistical association of individual TCRs with disease status, and machine learning were combined to predict cytomegalovirus infection status. Findings and caveats that apply to the study as a whole: The sequencing pipeline was judged likely to have produced a cluster of highly shared sequence variants as a technical artifact. The cohort was sequenced for TCR beta chains only, and without alpha or paired-chain data the features that could be detected were limited. Roughly uniform sequencing depth across donors was assumed in presence/absence analyses, although this assumption may not hold. A further reported finding was that TCR beta sequences accurately predicted the HLA-A and HLA-B alleles for most subjects in the first cohort. The classifier was reported to diagnose cytomegalovirus status with high specificity and sensitivity in both the original and validation cohorts. According to a later analysis, TCR association rates differed among HLA loci, with DRB1 alleles showing the most associated TCRs and HLA-C alleles showing the fewest. In vitro tests confirmed that three of the cytomegalovirus-associated TCR beta chains recognize cytomegalovirus antigens. Across donors, most TCR sequences were observed very rarely, whereas some public TCRs were present in many individuals. A later analysis found that HLA-associated TCR beta chains were more clonally expanded and had lower generation probabilities than equally common non-associated chains. A total of fewer than 200 TCR beta chains were listed by the study as associated with cytomegalovirus. Some 16 rarely observed V segments, including chromosome 9 orphons, were excluded from the earlier analysis of several hundred of the donors because counts were too low. In a later genetic analysis, fewer N-insertions in productive TCRs were reported among donors in an Asian-associated ancestry cluster than the approximately 670-donor mean. Most CMV-associated TCR beta chains appeared to be HLA-restricted in a later analysis, and the HLA associations seemed to be driven largely by CMV exposure. Broadly in line with IMGT annotations, most TCR beta V segments showed up in productive rearrangements about 90% or about 30% of the time in an earlier analysis of 587 of the donors. In a later genetic analysis, a missense DCLRE1C variant was associated with V-gene and J-gene trimming of TCR beta chains, and the association was replicated in an independent cohort. Some IMGT-functional V segments, including TRBV6-2 and TRBV6-3, could not be told apart with the 87-base-pair reads, so those segments were excluded. Because some donors lacked HLA typing at each locus, the association tests relied only on the typed subset. When HLA alleles, especially DR and DQ, strongly co-occurred, attributing TCR associations to individual alleles was difficult. Linkage disequilibrium might explain the correlated functional status among segregating V segments, but an unknown experimental factor could not be ruled out. The only immune exposure information available for the cohort was CMV serostatus. In a later analysis, more than 15,000 TCR beta sequences were associated with specific HLA alleles at a false discovery rate of 0.05. The authors suggested that the approach could potentially be extended to other disease states and immunological phenotypes. Several of the top co-occurrence clusters appeared to be linked to parvovirus B19, influenza, CMV and Epstein-Barr virus, according to a later analysis.

From the cysteine up to the phenylalanine, the CDR3 has a length of 14 residues. Only CDR3 DNA remains: 42 bases, in frame from the first base. The V end loses 2 bases and the J end loses 0 bases, and a stretch of 7 bases separates them. The germline V gene supplies CDR1 SNHLY and CDR2 FYNNEI. This clone was seen a handful of times. Its cognate antigen has yet to be identified. No clone much larger than this one lies a single base away; base qualities are absent. The cohort was made up of around 720 healthy bone marrow donors. At the time of sampling, all cohort members were nominally healthy, though unrecorded immune exposures were likely present. The donor tested CMV seropositive and was one of the 289 seropositive cohort members. Every donor gave a peripheral blood sample, and the peripheral blood mononuclear cells from that sample were used for TCR beta sequencing. The Qiagen DNeasy Blood Extraction Kit was used to extract genomic DNA from the blood cell samples.

Library generation was performed with the immunoSEQ multiplex PCR assay. For the multiplex PCR, a mixture combining 60 forward primers for TCR Vbeta segments and 13 reverse primers for TCR Jbeta segments was used. Amplification of the CDR3 region of rearranged TCR beta genes was performed with a multiplex PCR assay on genomic DNA. Amplified TCR beta libraries were sequenced as 87-base-pair reads on the Illumina HiSeq System. The original pipeline was this. In a later analysis, tens of millions of unique TCR beta chains were counted across the roughly 610 repertoires, and roughly 10 million of these chains were shared by at least two donors. Raw reads were error-corrected and collapsed into unique sequences with a nearest-neighbor algorithm that merged closely related sequences to remove PCR and sequencing errors. To assign V, D and J gene segments, CDR3 sequences were aligned to IMGT reference sequences. For a sequence to be retained, a match of at least six nucleotides was required to both a V gene segment and a J gene segment. Rearrangements were classified as productive when the CDR3 lacked stop codons and remained in frame with V and J, and all other rearrangements were classified as non-productive. Following IMGT convention, CDR3 was defined as the stretch from the second conserved V-encoded cysteine up to the conserved J-encoded phenylalanine. The earlier analysis of about 530 of the donors excluded any sequence lacking an unambiguous match to a single V gene segment. An earlier analysis of several hundred of the donors called V segments functional above 56.7% productive rearrangements and segregating when the between-donor standard deviation exceeded 5%. A statistical classification framework was built to diagnose cytomegalovirus status from the catalog of TCR beta chain sequences. In a later analysis, V and J genes were assigned by comparing TCR nucleotide sequences against IMGT/GENE-DB human TR gene sequences. A later analysis assigned CDR3 sequences and most-parsimonious VDJ recombination scenarios with the TCRdist pipeline. In a later analysis, each TCR beta chain was defined by its CDR3 amino acid sequence together with its V-gene family, and reads without a unique V-gene family were excluded. To address suspected cross-contamination and a sequencing artifact, a later analysis removed 592 highly shared, low-generation-probability nucleotide sequences. For each public chain, a later analysis derived a clonal expansion index from normalized ranks of inferred template counts within each repertoire. In a later analysis, generation probabilities were computed with a VDJ recombination model fitted to out-of-frame rearrangements, and the resulting probabilities were checked against IGoR. Hypergeometric tests were used in a later analysis to score TCR-TCR, TCR-HLA and TCR-CMV co-occurrence, with a repertoire-size bias correction applied to the TCR pairs. In a later analysis, false discovery rates were estimated by permuting HLA or CMV assignments 20 times. In a later analysis, co-occurring TCRs were grouped using DBSCAN, and TCRdist sequence similarity was added for clustering within HLA-allele-positive subsets. Co-occurrence clustering excluded repertoires with fewer than 30,000 or more than 120,000 public chains, plus five with anomalous nucleotide sharing. What TCRdb holds here is the immuneACCESS table cut down to in-frame rearrangements. Part of the clones is not present; checked against another copy, under half of the missing clones reflect an unresolved V gene, and the others are unexplained. V and J calls and clone size are those listed in that table; D and trimming were worked out from the DNA. The table for this sample lists about 120,000 clones; roughly two thirds of them were counted only once. The top ten clonotypes cover roughly 1.6% of the sample.

The sample was PBMCs. This chain joins TRBV2 to TRBJ1-2, with the identity of the D gene unclear. The receptor was isolated from a man aged 30 to 39 in good health and CMV-seropositive. The DNA is TGTGCCAGCAGTGAAAGCACAGCTAACTATGGCTACACCTTC. It encodes CASSESTANYGYTF. Outside the CDR3, residues come from the reference TRBV2 and TRBJ1-2 proteins, so the full variable domain is: EPEVTQTPSHQVTQMGQEVILRCVPISNHLYFYWYRQILGQKVEFLVSFYNNEISEKSEIFDDQFSVERPDGSNFTLKIRSTKLEDSAMYFCASSESTANYGYTFGSGTRLTVV.